Sequencing of this TCR beta chain was carried out in a study of shared clonotypes between healthy human individuals. Worth noting for this clone: No antigen is known for it.

The CDR3 length is 13 residues. Germline V gene data show CDR1 as SGDLS and CDR2 as YYNGEE. Trimming took off 4 bases at V and 3 bases at J, with 8 bases between the two ends. Regarding the study as a whole: Rarefaction analysis demonstrated incomplete sorted-subset sequencing notwithstanding large depth.

Each replicate PCR on the sorted subsets used about 220 ng DNA (about 30,000 T cell genomes). Original analysis: ImmunoSEQ yielded junction-only sequences lacking quality scores, so filtering differed. Profiled with immunoSEQ multiplex PCR; TCRdb holds only in-frame clones, not every one. V and J calls and clone size follow that table, whereas D and trimming were derived from the DNA. This sample has 2 million to 2.5 million clones, with around 92% found just once. The clonotype comes from a man younger than 30 in good health. Some clones in this sample may be carry-over from other donors' samples. The sequenced material came from naive CD4+ T cells from PBMCs. Subset specified: CD45RA+ positively selected. This chain joins TRBV9 and TRBJ1-5; D not certain. The CDR3 bases are TGTGCCAGCAGCCTAGACACCAATCAGCCCCAGCATTTT. This sequence encodes CASSLDTNQPQHF.